These T cell receptor beta chains were read from a single sample in a study of blood T cell repertoires in COVID-19. TCRdb's copy holds only in-frame clones and misses some; the assay was immunoSEQ multiplex PCR. In the table there are 160,000 or so clones, roughly 87% of which are singletons. The sample consisted of peripheral blood. Receptors originate from a woman aged 45-59 years with acute or convalescent COVID-19. Both conserved end residues are part of each CDR3. The D gene is left open where the match is weak. Only part of the rows carry a size: once, few, many, or a class if the clone is expanded.

J | D | V | size | DNA | CDR3
TRBJ1-2 | NA | TRBV6-1 | NA | TGTGCCAGCAGTGAAAGGGGTACCGATGGCTACACCTTC | CASSERGTDGYTF
TRBJ1-2 | NA | TRBV19 | NA | TGTGCCAGTAGTATAGGCGGTACCTATGGCTACACCTTC | CASSIGGTYGYTF
TRBJ1-3 | TRBD1 | TRBV5-1 | NA | TGCGCCAGCAGTCCGACAGGGGTCGCCGGAAACACCATATATTTT | CASSPTGVAGNTIYF
TRBJ2-2 | TRBD2 | TRBV9 | NA | TGTGCCAGCAGCGAAAGCGGGGGGCACGGGGAGCTGTTTTTT | CASSESGGHGELFF
TRBJ2-4 | NA | TRBV19 | once | TGTGCCAGTAGTATAGAGTATCCGAGCGCCTTAGGCAAAAACATTCAGTACTTC | CASSIEYPSALGKNIQYF
TRBJ2-1 | NA | TRBV7-9 | NA | TGTGCCAGCAGCTTTTACGGGGAGCAGTTCTTC | CASSFYGEQFF
TRBJ1-1 | NA | TRBV5-6 | NA | TGTGCCAGCAGCTCCCTCAATGACAGGTTACGAGCTTTCTTT | CASSSLNDRLRAFF
TRBJ2-6 | NA | TRBV27 | few | TGTGCCAGCGGGGGATACAGGGCTGGGGCCAACGTCCTGACTTTC | CASGGYRAGANVLTF
TRBJ1-1 | TRBD1 | TRBV10-2 | NA | TGCGCCAGCAGTTGGGACAGAAAGGGTATGAACACTGAAGCTTTCTTT | CASSWDRKGMNTEAFF
TRBJ2-1 | NA | TRBV12-3/TRBV12-4 | NA | TGTGCCAGCACAACAGGGTACAATGAGCAGTTCTTC | CASTTGYNEQFF
TRBJ1-6 | TRBD1 | TRBV7-2 | NA | TGTGCCAGCAGCTTGGGAGGACAGGGGTGGTCACCCCTCCACTTT | CASSLGGQGWSPLHF
TRBJ2-1 | NA | TRBV19 | NA | TGTGCCAGTAGTCCGACTCCCAGCTCCTACAATGAGCAGTTCTTC | CASSPTPSSYNEQFF
TRBJ1-3 | NA | TRBV30 | NA | TGTGCCTGGAGTCTTGGCGGGGCTGGAAACACCATATATTTT | CAWSLGGAGNTIYF
TRBJ2-7 | TRBD1 | TRBV30 | NA | TGTGCCTGGAGTGTACTCCAGGGGGCCCACGAGCAGTACTTC | CAWSVLQGAHEQYF
TRBJ1-4 | NA | TRBV7-2 | NA | TGTGCCAGCAGCTTAGTCACTGGGGCAAATGAAAAACTGTTTTTT | CASSLVTGANEKLFF
TRBJ2-7 | NA | TRBV5-1 | NA | TGCGCCAGCAGCTGGGGGCGCAACTACGAGCAGTACTTC | CASSWGRNYEQYF
TRBJ2-5 | NA | TRBV27 | NA | TGTGCCAGCAGTCCCTTACGGCTAGCCGGGGAGGAGACCCAGTACTTC | CASSPLRLAGEETQYF
TRBJ2-1 | TRBD2 | TRBV7-9 | NA | TGTGCCAGCAGCTTAGCCCCCGGAGCGGGAGGCCGGGAGCAGTTCTTC | CASSLAPGAGGREQFF
TRBJ1-1 | TRBD1 | TRBV10-3 | NA | TGTGCCACGTCGTCAGGGGGCAAGAACACTGAAGCTTTCTTT | CATSSGGKNTEAFF
TRBJ1-5 | NA | TRBV19 | NA | TGTGCCAGTAGAAAAACCCGGGACTCGAATCAGCCCCAGCATTTT | CASRKTRDSNQPQHF
TRBJ1-1 | NA | TRBV14 | NA | TGTGCCAGCAGCCTGTGGGGAGGAATGGCGGCTTTCTTT | CASSLWGGMAAFF
TRBJ1-4 | NA | TRBV6-5 | NA | TGTGCCAGCAGTCAGCTCTTCCGGGAGGTAAAACTGTTTTTT | CASSQLFREVKLFF
TRBJ2-7 | TRBD1 | TRBV24-1 | NA | TGTGCCACCAGTGATTTGAGGGGGACAGGGGCGTACAACGAGCAGTACTTC | CATSDLRGTGAYNEQYF
TRBJ2-3 | TRBD1 | TRBV7-9 | NA | TGTGCCAGCAGATACAGGGGTGATACGCAGTATTTT | CASRYRGDTQYF
TRBJ2-7 | NA | TRBV15 | NA | TGTGCCACCAGCAGAGATCTTGACCTCGGACAGTTATCCTACGAGCAGTACTTC | CATSRDLDLGQLSYEQYF
TRBJ2-3 | TRBD1 | TRBV11-2 | NA | TGTGCCAGCAGCGCGGGACAGGGTACCACAGATACGCAGTATTTT | CASSAGQGTTDTQYF
TRBJ1-5 | TRBD1 | TRBV2 | NA | TGTGCCAGCAGTGTGGACAGGGGGTTCGGGCAGCCCCAGCATTTT | CASSVDRGFGQPQHF
TRBJ2-1 | NA | TRBV3-1/TRBV3-2 | few | TGTGCCAGCAGCTTTAGCGGCTCAACTTACAATGAGCAGTTCTTC | CASSFSGSTYNEQFF
TRBJ2-1 | NA | TRBV24-1 | NA | TGTGCCACCAGTGACCCCTCTAGCGCCCGAGGCTCCTACAATGAGCAGTTCTTC | CATSDPSSARGSYNEQFF
TRBJ1-4 | NA | TRBV7-9 | NA | TGTGCCAGCAGCCTGCAAAGGGGAGGGATAGGAAAACTGTTTTTT | CASSLQRGGIGKLFF
TRBJ2-1 | TRBD2 | TRBV9 | NA | TGTGCCAGCAGCGTAGAAGTAGCGGGACGGTATGAGCAGTTCTTC | CASSVEVAGRYEQFF
TRBJ1-1 | NA | TRBV6-5 | once | TGTGCCAGCAGTTACTCGGCGGCCTCCTTCGCGGAAGCTTTCTTT | CASSYSAASFAEAFF
TRBJ1-1 | NA | TRBV5-1 | NA | TGCGCCAGCAGCTTGGGGGCAGAGTCGACTGAAGCTTTCTTT | CASSLGAESTEAFF
TRBJ2-3 | NA | TRBV7-2 | NA | TGTGCCAGCAGCTTAGGAATGGTACAGGGCAGGGATACGCAGTATTTT | CASSLGMVQGRDTQYF
TRBJ1-2 | NA | TRBV19 | medium-sized | TGTGCCAGTAGTATAGATGTAGCAGGAGGGGATGGCTACACCTTC | CASSIDVAGGDGYTF
TRBJ2-6 | TRBD1 | TRBV29-1 | NA | TGCAGCGTCCGGGACAGGGGAGTCTCCGGGGCCAACGTCCTGACTTTC | CSVRDRGVSGANVLTF
TRBJ1-4 | TRBD1 | TRBV30 | NA | TGTGCCTGGAGTGTAGGACAGGGAGTAGGAAAACTGTTTTTT | CAWSVGQGVGKLFF
TRBJ2-2 | NA | TRBV1 | few | TGCACCAGCAGCCAAGCCACAAGCGGCACCGGGGAGCTGTTTTTT | CTSSQATSGTGELFF
TRBJ1-2 | NA | TRBV18 | NA | TGTGCCAGCTCACCAAGTCCCGACAGCTACTATGGCTACACCTTC | CASSPSPDSYYGYTF
TRBJ1-3 | NA | TRBV9 | NA | TGTGCCAGCAGCGTTTTGACAACTGGAAACACCATATATTTT | CASSVLTTGNTIYF
TRBJ1-2 | TRBD1 | TRBV30 | NA | TGTGCCTGGGGAGGAACAGGGGCGGGTGGCTACACCTTC | CAWGGTGAGGYTF
TRBJ1-2 | NA | TRBV6-5 | few | TGTGCCAGCAGTAAGGACACCTACTATGGCTACACCTTC | CASSKDTYYGYTF
TRBJ2-7 | TRBD2 | TRBV12-5 | few | TGTGCTAGTGGTTTGGTCCAATTCGCGGGAGGGCGGAGCGAGCAGTACTTC | CASGLVQFAGGRSEQYF
TRBJ2-3 | NA | TRBV5-1 | NA | TGCGCCAGCAGCTTGACGAGGGCTATGGGAGATACGCAGTATTTT | CASSLTRAMGDTQYF